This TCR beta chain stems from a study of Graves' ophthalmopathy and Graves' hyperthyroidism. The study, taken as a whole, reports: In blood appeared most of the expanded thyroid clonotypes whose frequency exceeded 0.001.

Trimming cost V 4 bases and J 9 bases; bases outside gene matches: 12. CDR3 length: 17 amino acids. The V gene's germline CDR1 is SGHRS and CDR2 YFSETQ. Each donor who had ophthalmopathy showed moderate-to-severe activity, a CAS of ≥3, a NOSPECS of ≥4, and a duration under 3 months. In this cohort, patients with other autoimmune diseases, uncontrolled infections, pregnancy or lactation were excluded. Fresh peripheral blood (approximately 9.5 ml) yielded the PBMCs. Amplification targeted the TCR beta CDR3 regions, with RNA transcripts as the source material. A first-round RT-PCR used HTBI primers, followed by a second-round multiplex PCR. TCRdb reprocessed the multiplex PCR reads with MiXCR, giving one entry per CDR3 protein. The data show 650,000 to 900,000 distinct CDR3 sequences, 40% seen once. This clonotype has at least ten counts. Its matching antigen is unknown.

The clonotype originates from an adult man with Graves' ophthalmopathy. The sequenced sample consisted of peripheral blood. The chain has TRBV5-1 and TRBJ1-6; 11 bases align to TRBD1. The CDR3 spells CASSPRGQGQGASPLHF. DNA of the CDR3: TGCGCCAGCAGCCCCCGCGGACAAGGACAGGGGGCTTCACCCCTCCACTTT.